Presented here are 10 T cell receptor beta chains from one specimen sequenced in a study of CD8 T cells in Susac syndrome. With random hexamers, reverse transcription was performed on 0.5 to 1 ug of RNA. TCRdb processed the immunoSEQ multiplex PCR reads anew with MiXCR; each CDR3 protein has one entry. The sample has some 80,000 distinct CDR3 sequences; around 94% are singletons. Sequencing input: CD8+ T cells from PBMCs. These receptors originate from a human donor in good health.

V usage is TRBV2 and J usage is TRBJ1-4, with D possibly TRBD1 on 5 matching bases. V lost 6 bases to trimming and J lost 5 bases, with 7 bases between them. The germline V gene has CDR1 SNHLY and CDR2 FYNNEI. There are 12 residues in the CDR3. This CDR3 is CASRGGNEKLFF. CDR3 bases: TGTGCCAGCAGGGGGGGGAATGAAAAACTGTTTTTT.

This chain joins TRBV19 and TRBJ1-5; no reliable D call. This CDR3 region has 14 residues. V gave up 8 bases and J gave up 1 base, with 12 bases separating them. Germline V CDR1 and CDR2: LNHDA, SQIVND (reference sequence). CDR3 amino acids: CASQPLWSNQPQHF. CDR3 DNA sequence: TGTGCCAGTCAACCTTTGTGGAGCAATCAGCCCCAGCATTTT.

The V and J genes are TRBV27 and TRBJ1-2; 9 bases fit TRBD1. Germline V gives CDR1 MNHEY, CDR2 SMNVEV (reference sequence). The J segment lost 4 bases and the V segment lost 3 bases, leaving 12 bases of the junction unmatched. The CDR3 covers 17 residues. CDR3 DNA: TGTGCCAGCAGTTTCAACCGGGACAGGGCAGTTCGCTATGGCTACACCTTC. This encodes CASSFNRDRAVRYGYTF.

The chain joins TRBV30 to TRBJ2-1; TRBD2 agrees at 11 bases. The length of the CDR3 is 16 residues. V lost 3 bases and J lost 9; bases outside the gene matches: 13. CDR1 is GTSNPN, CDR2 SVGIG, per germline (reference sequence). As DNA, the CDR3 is TGTGCCTGGAGAGACCTGGAACTAGCGGGAGTGGGTGAGCAGTTCTTC. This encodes CAWRDLELAGVGEQFF.

CDR3 loop: CASSLPGSWSTEAFF. The CDR3 DNA sequence: TGTGCCAGTAGTTTGCCAGGGAGTTGGAGCACTGAAGCTTTCTTT. The chain combines TRBV19 with TRBJ1-1, with D possibly being TRBD1 (5 bases). The CDR3 is 15 amino acids. V was pared by 5 bases and J by 4 bases, with 17 bases between. Germline CDR1 is LNHDA and CDR2 is SQIVND (reference sequence).

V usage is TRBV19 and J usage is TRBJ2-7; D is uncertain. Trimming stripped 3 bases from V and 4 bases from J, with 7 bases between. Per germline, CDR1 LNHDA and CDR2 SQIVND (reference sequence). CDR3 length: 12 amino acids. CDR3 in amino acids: CASSMRGYEQYF. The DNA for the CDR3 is TGTGCCAGTAGTATGAGAGGTTACGAGCAGTACTTC.

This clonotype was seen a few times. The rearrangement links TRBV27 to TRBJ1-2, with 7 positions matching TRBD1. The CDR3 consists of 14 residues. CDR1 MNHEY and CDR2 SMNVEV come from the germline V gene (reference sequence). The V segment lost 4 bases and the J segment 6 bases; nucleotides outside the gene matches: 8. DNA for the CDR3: TGTGCCAGCAGTTACGCAGGGGGACGTAATGGCTACACCTTC. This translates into CASSYAGGRNGYTF.

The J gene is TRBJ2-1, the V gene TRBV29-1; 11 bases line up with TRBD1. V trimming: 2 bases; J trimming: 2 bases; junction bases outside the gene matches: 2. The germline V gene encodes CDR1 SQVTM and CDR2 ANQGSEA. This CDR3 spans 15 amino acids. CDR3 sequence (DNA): TGCAGCGTTGAATTGGACAGGGGGCCCTACAATGAGCAGTTCTTC. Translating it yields CSVELDRGPYNEQFF.

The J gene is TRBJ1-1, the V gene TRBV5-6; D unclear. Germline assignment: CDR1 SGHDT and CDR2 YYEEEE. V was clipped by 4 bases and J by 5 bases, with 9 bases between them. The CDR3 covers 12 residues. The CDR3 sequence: CASSLLWTEAFF. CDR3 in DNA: TGTGCCAGCAGCCTCCTGTGGACTGAAGCTTTCTTT.

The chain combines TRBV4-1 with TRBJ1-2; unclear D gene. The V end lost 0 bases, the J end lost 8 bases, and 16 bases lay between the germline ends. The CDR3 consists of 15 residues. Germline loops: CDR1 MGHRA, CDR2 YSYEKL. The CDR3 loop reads CASSQDPTDELGYTF. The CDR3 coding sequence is TGCGCCAGCAGCCAAGATCCCACGGACGAGTTGGGCTACACCTTC.